This paragraph reports one T cell receptor (beta chain). The antigen is not known. The germline V and J ends were trimmed by 4 bases and 7 bases, with 7 bases remaining between them. The CDR3 totals 11 residues. Via MiXCR, TCRdb re-called the reads, giving one row per CDR3 protein. This sample has about 360,000 distinct CDR3 sequences; less than 20% occur once, and the top ten carry 8.5% to 10%. The data originate from a study of T cell repertoires in cytomegalovirus infection. As for the study in general: TCR beta signatures that were public indicated CMV infection and matching HLA type. Notes on the study in general: Clonotype analysis showed dominance of the ex vivo response by HLA-C-restricted CMV-specific TCR beta clonotypes.

The chain carries TRBV12-3 or TRBV12-4 and TRBJ1-1; D not resolved. The clonotype comes from a human donor in good health (CMV status not recorded). Some clones in this sample may be carry-over from other donors' samples. The sequenced sample was PBMCs. This CDR3 is CASSSRGEAFF. CDR3 nucleotides: TGTGCCAGCAGTTCCCGGGGTGAAGCTTTCTTT.